Shown below are 19 T cell receptor beta chains from a single sample sequenced in a study of regulatory T cells in long-lasting Graves disease. Arm-PCR with iRepertoire HTBI primers amplified the CDR3 regions for these TCR beta libraries. TCRdb re-derived calls from the multiplex PCR reads in MiXCR, one entry per CDR3 protein. The data show 350,000 to 450,000 distinct CDR3 sequences, with approximately 23% seen just once and around 30% held by the top ten. Stated time point: persistent/refractory GD, antithyroid drugs over 5 years with positive TRAb. Preparation of the TCR library used RNA extracted from PBMCs. Material: peripheral blood mononuclear cells (PBMCs), obtained when the disease was refractory, from a patient treated with antithyroid drugs. The receptors derive from a woman in her 40s with Graves disease.

This rearrangement joins TRBV25-1 to TRBJ1-5; D gene unclear. CDR1 and CDR2 (germline): MGHDK, SYGVNS. Trimming cost V 3 bases and J 8 bases, with 14 bases left between them. The CDR3 sequence is 14 residues long. This chain's CDR3 is CASSDSPTVEPQHF. Here the CDR3 DNA reads TGTGCCAGCAGTGATTCTCCTACTGTGGAGCCCCAGCATTTT.

This clonotype showed up many times. V is TRBV11-3 and J is TRBJ2-6, with D possibly called TRBD1 or TRBD2 (6 bases each). V shed 5 bases and J shed 0 bases, with 20 bases lying between them. The CDR3 totals 19 residues. The germline V gene encodes CDR1 SGHNT and CDR2 YENEEA. CDR3 nucleotide sequence: TGTGCCAGCAGCCCAGGGGTGCTAGCGTCCTACTCTGGGGCCAACGTCCTGACTTTC. It encodes CASSPGVLASYSGANVLTF. Filled out from reference TRBV11-3 and TRBJ2-6, the complete variable domain reads EAGVVQSPRYKIIEKKQPVAFWCNPISGHNTLYWYLQNLGQGPELLIRYENEEAVDDSQLPKDRFSAERLKGVDSTLKIQPAELGDSAVYLCASSPGVLASYSGANVLTFGAGSRLTVL.

This clonotype was seen at least ten times. The chain links TRBV20-1 to TRBJ2-2; TRBD1 matches at 10 bases. The CDR3 has 15 amino acids. Germline loops: CDR1 DFQATT, CDR2 SNEGSKA (reference sequence). The junction had 12 bases not matched to a gene; V was cut back by 6 bases and J by 8 bases. The CDR3 DNA reads as TGCAGTGCCCATGCTGGGACAGGGGTTATGGGGGAGCTGTTTTTT. As protein: CSAHAGTGVMGELFF.

This clonotype was counted at least ten times. The chain is built from TRBV28 and TRBJ1-6; D perhaps matches TRBD1 (6 bases). Trimming left V 4 bases short and J 7 bases short, with 17 bases between. This CDR3 is built from 16 residues. Germline V gives CDR1 MDHEN, CDR2 SYDVKM. The CDR3 DNA is TGTGCCAGCAGTTCGGGGGGCCGTCTATGGAATTCACCCCTCCACTTT. Translating it yields CASSSGGRLWNSPLHF.

The gene calls are TRBV28 and TRBJ2-1; TRBD2 matches 12 bases. The length of the CDR3 is 15 residues. The ends lost 6 bases at V and 7 bases at J; junction bases unmatched: 7. CDR1 and CDR2 (germline): MDHEN, SYDVKM. Here the CDR3 reads CASSQTSGSGNEQFF. CDR3 nucleotide sequence: TGTGCCAGCAGCCAGACTAGCGGGAGCGGTAATGAGCAGTTCTTC.

This clonotype appeared many times. One end of the junction varies from germline; a read error may be responsible. The genes are TRBV11-3 and TRBJ2-7; 7 nucleotides match TRBD2. The CDR3 runs 15 residues. Germline CDR1 is SGHNT and CDR2 is YENEEA. CDR3 sequence reads: CASSTRAGSSSEQYF. The CDR3 region has the DNA TGTGCCAGCAGCACCAGAGCGGGAAGTTCCTCCGAGCAGTACTTC. Full variable domain (rest looked up from reference TRBV11-3 and TRBJ2-7): EAGVVQSPRYKIIEKKQPVAFWCNPISGHNTLYWYLQNLGQGPELLIRYENEEAVDDSQLPKDRFSAERLKGVDSTLKIQPAELGDSAVYLCASSTRAGSSSEQYFGPGTRLTVT.

This clonotype was observed a handful of times. The chain links TRBV2 to TRBJ1-1, with TRBD1 matching over 7 bases. The CDR3 is made up of 15 amino acids. With 5 bases clipped from V and 4 bases from J, the junction kept 10 bases outside the gene matches. CDR1 and CDR2 (germline): SNHLY, FYNNEI. As DNA, the CDR3 is TGTGCCAGCAGTTTCTGGACAGGCTTGAGCACTGAAGCTTTCTTT. Its protein is CASSFWTGLSTEAFF.

This clonotype showed up just once. The rearrangement links TRBV6-4 to TRBJ2-4; D is tentatively TRBD1 or TRBD2 (5 bases each). There are 16 residues in the CDR3. V was trimmed by 4 bases and J by 0 bases, leaving 13 bases between them. The V gene's germline CDR1 is MRHNA and CDR2 SNTAGT. CDR3 region: CASSVGPSLAKNIQYF. The DNA of the CDR3 is TGTGCCAGCAGTGTGGGACCGTCTTTAGCCAAAAACATTCAGTACTTC.

The chain couples TRBV6-9 to TRBJ1-1; the D is unclear. The V end was cut by 3 bases, the J end by 4 bases, with 9 bases between. This CDR3 is 13 amino acids long. In germline, CDR1 is MNHGY, CDR2 SVAAGI. The CDR3 protein is CASSYPATTEAFF. CDR3 DNA: TGTGCCAGCAGTTACCCAGCGACCACTGAAGCTTTCTTT.

This clonotype has a count of ten or more. This chain links TRBV18 with TRBJ2-5; weak D call: TRBD1 (5 bases). The CDR3 totals 13 residues. The V end lost 4 bases, the J end lost 2 bases, and 8 bases lay between the germline ends. CDR1 and CDR2 from the germline V gene are KGHSH and LQKENI. CDR3 amino acids: CASSQGNQETQYF. The CDR3 DNA reads TGTGCCAGCTCACAGGGGAATCAAGAGACCCAGTACTTC.

As to this clonotype: A single base separates this from a much larger clone, so it may be a read error. This chain links TRBV5-1 with TRBJ2-4, with TRBD2 matching over 9 bases. The CDR3 length is 13 residues. CDR1 is SGHRS and CDR2 is YFSETQ in the germline V gene. V shed 4 bases and J 8 bases; nucleotides not matched to a gene: 4. The CDR3 DNA reads TGCGCCAGCAGCCTTAGCGGGAGCGACATTCAGTACTTC. It codes for CASSLSGSDIQYF. Filled out from reference TRBV5-1 and TRBJ2-4, the complete variable domain reads KAGVTQTPRYLIKTRGQQVTLSCSPISGHRSVSWYQQTPGQGLQFLFEYFSETQRNKGNFPGRFSGRQFSNSRSEMNVSTLELGDSALYLCASSLSGSDIQYFGAGTRLSVL.

This clonotype was counted ten times or more. The chain carries TRBV28 and TRBJ2-2, with 7 bases fitting TRBD1. Trimming took 5 bases from V and 0 from J; bases not matched to a gene: 15. The germline V gene encodes CDR1 MDHEN and CDR2 SYDVKM. CDR3 length: 19 amino acids. The DNA for the CDR3 is TGTGCCAGCAGTCAACCGGGACAGACCCTGTTCGCGAACACCGGGGAGCTGTTTTTT. Amino acids: CASSQPGQTLFANTGELFF.

Comments on this clonotype: This sequence may be a read error, since a much larger clone differs from it by one base. This rearrangement joins TRBV28 to TRBJ2-4; D not certain. Germline lookup yields CDR1 MDHEN and CDR2 SYDVKM. Trimming shortened V by 8 bases and J by 0 bases, and 8 bases separated the two germline ends. This CDR3 is 13 amino acids long. In DNA, the CDR3 is TGTGCCAGCGGCTATGCAGCCAAAAACATTCAGTACTTC. It codes for CASGYAAKNIQYF.

This clonotype was counted ten times or more. J is TRBJ1-1 and V is TRBV9, with 9 bases fitting TRBD1. The CDR3 length is 15 residues. Trimming took 3 bases from V and 1 from J; bases not matched to a gene: 4. The germline gives CDR1 SGDLS, CDR2 YYNGEE. CDR3 in DNA: TGTGCCAGCAGCGAATACAGGGGGCGGAACACTGAAGCTTTCTTT. This gives the protein CASSEYRGRNTEAFF.

This clonotype was observed a handful of times. V is TRBV10-2 and J is TRBJ2-2; D is ambiguous. Trimming took 5 bases from V and 6 from J, leaving 10 bases between them. Germline V lookup: CDR1 WSHSY, CDR2 SAAADI. CDR3 length: 13 residues. CDR3 in amino acids: CASSPDPSGELFF. In DNA, the CDR3 is TGCGCCAGCAGTCCGGACCCCTCCGGGGAGCTGTTTTTT.

This chain joins TRBV10-3 and TRBJ1-1; D possibly corresponds to TRBD1 (5 bases). Deletions cut 2 bases from V and 4 bases from J, with 8 bases between. The germline V gene encodes CDR1 ENHRY and CDR2 SYGVKD. The CDR3 runs to 13 residues. CDR3: CAISEGGSTEAFF. The CDR3 DNA is TGTGCCATCAGTGAGGGGGGGTCCACTGAAGCTTTCTTT.

This clonotype was recorded at least ten times. The J gene is TRBJ1-2, the V gene TRBV11-2; no clear D. Trimming shortened V by 1 base and J by 3 bases, and 9 bases separated the two germline ends. CDR3 size: 14 residues. Per the germline V gene, CDR1 is SGHAT and CDR2 is FQNNGV. The CDR3: CASSLGYSYYGYTF. Here the CDR3 DNA reads TGTGCCAGCAGCTTAGGTTACAGCTACTATGGCTACACCTTC.

This chain joins TRBV5-1 and TRBJ1-2; 10 bases agree with TRBD1. The CDR3 has 16 amino acids. Germline V CDR1 and CDR2: SGHRS, YFSETQ. The V gene end was trimmed by 4 bases and the J gene end by 7 bases; junction bases not matched to a gene: 13. The CDR3 DNA reads as TGCGCCAGCAGCGAAGGCCGGACAGGGGGTGTAAGTGGCTACACCTTC. Its translation: CASSEGRTGGVSGYTF. Filled out from reference TRBV5-1 and TRBJ1-2, the complete variable domain reads KAGVTQTPRYLIKTRGQQVTLSCSPISGHRSVSWYQQTPGQGLQFLFEYFSETQRNKGNFPGRFSGRQFSNSRSEMNVSTLELGDSALYLCASSEGRTGGVSGYTFGSGTRLTVV.

The V and J genes are TRBV5-1 and TRBJ2-5, with D possibly being TRBD2 (5 bases). Trimming took 5 bases from V and 2 from J, leaving 10 bases between them. The CDR3 consists of 13 residues. Germline V lookup: CDR1 SGHRS, CDR2 YFSETQ. CDR3 protein: CASSWTHQETQYF. Here the CDR3 DNA reads TGCGCCAGCAGTTGGACTCATCAAGAGACCCAGTACTTC. Based on the CDR3 plus reference TRBV5-1 and TRBJ2-5, the full variable domain is KAGVTQTPRYLIKTRGQQVTLSCSPISGHRSVSWYQQTPGQGLQFLFEYFSETQRNKGNFPGRFSGRQFSNSRSEMNVSTLELGDSALYLCASSWTHQETQYFGPGTRLLVL.